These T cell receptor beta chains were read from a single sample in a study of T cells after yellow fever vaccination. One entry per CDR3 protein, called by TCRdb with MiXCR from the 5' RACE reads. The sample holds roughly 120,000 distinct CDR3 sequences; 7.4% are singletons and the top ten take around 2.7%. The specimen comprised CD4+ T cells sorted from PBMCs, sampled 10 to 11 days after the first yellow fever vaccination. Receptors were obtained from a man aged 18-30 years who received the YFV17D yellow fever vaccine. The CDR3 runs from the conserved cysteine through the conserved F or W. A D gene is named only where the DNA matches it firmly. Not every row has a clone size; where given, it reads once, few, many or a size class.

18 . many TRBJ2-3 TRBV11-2 TGTGCCAGCAGCTTAGGGGTTTCAGGGGCTTCTAGCACAGATACGCAGTATTTT CASSLGVSGASSTDTQYF
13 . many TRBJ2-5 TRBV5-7 TGTGCCAGCTATCTGTGGAAGCAAGAGACCCAGTACTTC CASYLWKQETQYF
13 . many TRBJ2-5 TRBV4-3 TGCGCCAGTAAGGAGGTCCGGAGGGAGACCCAGTACTTC CASKEVRRETQYF
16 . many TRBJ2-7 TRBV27 TGTGCCAGCAGAACCGGGACATTCGACTCCATACGGGAGCAGTACTTC CASRTGTFDSIREQYF
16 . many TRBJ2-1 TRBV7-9 TGTGCCAGCAGCCCAAGGGGTGTGAGGACTTTCAATGAGCAGTTCTTC CASSPRGVRTFNEQFF
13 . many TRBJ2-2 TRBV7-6 TGTGCCAGCAGCCAAACAGGGTTCGGGGAGCTGTTTTTT CASSQTGFGELFF
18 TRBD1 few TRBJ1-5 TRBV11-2 TGTGCCAGCAGCACCCGACAGGGGGGTCGTTTAGGCAATCAGCCCCAGCATTTT CASSTRQGGRLGNQPQHF
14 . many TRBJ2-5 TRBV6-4 TGTGCCAGCGGGGGACTCGGGGACCAAGAGACCCAGTACTTC CASGGLGDQETQYF
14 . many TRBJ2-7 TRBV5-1 TGCGCCAGCAGTCCGGGCGGGGGCGGATACGAGCAGTACTTC CASSPGGGGYEQYF
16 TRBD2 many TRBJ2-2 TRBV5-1 TGCGCCAGCAGCTTAAACGAAGGCGGGGGGTCCGGGGAGCTGTTTTTT CASSLNEGGGSGELFF
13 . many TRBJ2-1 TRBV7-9 TGTGCCAGCAGCTCCGTCGGGAACAATGAGCAGTTCTTC CASSSVGNNEQFF
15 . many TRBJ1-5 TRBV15 TGTGCCACCAGCCTTGACATCCAACCCTATCAGCCCCAGCATTTT CATSLDIQPYQPQHF
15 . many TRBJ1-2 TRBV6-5 TGTGCCAGCAGTACCGCCGGCCGGCCAACCTACGGCTACACCTTC CASSTAGRPTYGYTF
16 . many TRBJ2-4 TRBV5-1 TGCGCCAGCAGCTTGGGTAACAGCGTAGCCAAAAACATTCAGTACTTC CASSLGNSVAKNIQYF
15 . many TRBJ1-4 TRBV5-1 TGCGCCAGCAGCTTGGGCAGCAGGACTAATGAAAAACTGTTTTTT CASSLGSRTNEKLFF
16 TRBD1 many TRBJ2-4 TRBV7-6 TGTGCCAGCAGCCCGGGACAGCCCAAGGCCAAAAACATTCAGTACTTC CASSPGQPKAKNIQYF
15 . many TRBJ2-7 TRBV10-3 TGTGCCATCAGTGAGTACTCAGGGAGCTCCTACGAGCAGTACTTC CAISEYSGSSYEQYF
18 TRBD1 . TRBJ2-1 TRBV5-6 TGTGCCAGCAGCTTGGGACAGGGGCTTTGGGACGATCGGAATGAGCAGTTCTTC CASSLGQGLWDDRNEQFF
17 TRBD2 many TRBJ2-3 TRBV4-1 TGCGCCAGCAGCCAAAAAAAGCGGGGGGGCTGGGCAGATACGCAGTATTTT CASSQKKRGGWADTQYF
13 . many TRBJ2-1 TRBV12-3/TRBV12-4 TGTGCCAGCAGTTTAGGGGCTTTCAAGAAGCAGTTCTTC CASSLGAFKKQFF
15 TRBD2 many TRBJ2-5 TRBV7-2 TGTGCCAGCAGCTTTAGCGGGGGGGCCCAAGAGACCCAGTACTTC CASSFSGGAQETQYF
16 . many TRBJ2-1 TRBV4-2 TGTGCCAGCAGCCAAGATTCCCCGGGAGCCTACAATGAGCAGTTCTTC CASSQDSPGAYNEQFF